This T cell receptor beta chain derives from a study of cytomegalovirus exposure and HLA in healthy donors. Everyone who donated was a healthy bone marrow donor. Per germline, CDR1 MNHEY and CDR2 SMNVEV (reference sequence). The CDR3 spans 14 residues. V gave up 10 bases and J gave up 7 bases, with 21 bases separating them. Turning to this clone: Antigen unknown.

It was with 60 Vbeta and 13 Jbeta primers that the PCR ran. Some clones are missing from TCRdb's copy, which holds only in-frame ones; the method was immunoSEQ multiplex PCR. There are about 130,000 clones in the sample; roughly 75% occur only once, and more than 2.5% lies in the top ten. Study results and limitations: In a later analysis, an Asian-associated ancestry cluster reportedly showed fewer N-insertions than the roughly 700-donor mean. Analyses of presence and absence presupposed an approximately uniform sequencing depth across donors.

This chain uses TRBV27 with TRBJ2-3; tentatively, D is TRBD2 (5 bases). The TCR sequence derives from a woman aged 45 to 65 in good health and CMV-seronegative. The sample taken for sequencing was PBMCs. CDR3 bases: TGTGCCACCTCCTCGAGGGAGAAATTACATACGCAGTATTTT. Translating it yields CATSSREKLHTQYF.